Listed here is a single T cell receptor (beta chain). Repertoires were generated with immunoSEQ multiplex PCR, while TCRdb's copy carries only in-frame clones and drops some. Among about 72,000 clones listed, around 91% were seen once. The data were obtained in a study of T cell changes during pregnancy in multiple sclerosis. The CDR3 has 13 amino acids. The germline gives CDR1 SGHRS, CDR2 YFSETQ. With 0 bases removed from V and 5 bases from J, the gap between germline ends came to 8 bases. This specimen consisted of peripheral blood, obtained in the third trimester of pregnancy. The J gene is TRBJ1-2, the V gene TRBV5-1; no firm D call. This TCR came from a female donor in good health, enrolled as a control in a pregnancy study. The CDR3 sequence: CASSLGGKYGYTF. The CDR3 nucleotides read TGCGCCAGCAGCTTGGGCGGAAAATATGGCTACACCTTC.